This T cell receptor beta chain was sequenced in a study of read filtering for tumor transcriptome and immune sequencing (dated by TCRdb to 2020 to 2021). As for the study more broadly: The cohort had some 16 male and some 15 female patients with a mean age of roughly 64 years, ranging from roughly 45 to 85. Under revised international staging, roughly eight patients fell into R-ISS I, 15 or so into R-ISS II and over five into R-ISS III. Whole-transcriptome libraries were prepared with the TruSeq RNA Access Library Prep Kit after DNase treatment. TCR-region mapped reads per sample ranged from about 3.5 to 10.27 million with IR-seq versus only roughly 75 to 1273 with RNA-seq. The study compared TCR repertoires from targeted immune repertoire sequencing and bulk whole-transcriptome sequencing run on the same bone marrow samples. As a main aim, a read-filtering strategy for immune repertoire data was addressed, with the specific question being whether clonotypes supported by a single read should be removed. Broad study findings and their caveats: The correlation between IR-seq and RNA-seq shared clonotype proportions was increased by removal of single-read clonotypes. Clonotypes were captured by IR-seq at much higher depth and more reliably than by RNA-seq, and smaller IR-seq throughput was sufficient for identification of most shared clonotypes. In IR-seq, around four fifths of clonotypes but approximately 3.6% of total reads were represented by single-read clonotypes, whereas in RNA-seq, about 69% of clonotypes and around 40% of reads were represented by single-read clonotypes. The sorted CD138-negative fraction was a mixed bone marrow immune population, not purified T cells.

In this sample, this clonotype turned up many times. Its antigen remains undetermined. Base qualities were left out, and no much larger clone turns up one base away. There are 15 amino acids in the CDR3, from cysteine to phenylalanine inclusive. This entry keeps only the CDR3 DNA: 45 bases, framed from base 1. Germline trimming: 7 bases from V, 4 bases from J; junction bases outside gene matches: 6. CDR1 and CDR2, per the germline V gene, are MNHNS and SASEGT. TCR libraries were constructed from roughly 400 ng RNA using the Immunoverse kit, and molecular barcoded adaptors covering alpha/delta and beta/gamma chains were employed. TCR library preparation was performed with the same RNA that was used for transcriptome sequencing. TCR libraries were sequenced on an Illumina HiSeq 4000 with 2 x 150 cycles. The published analysis was carried out like this. MiXCR aligned TCR reads to human V, D, J and C references and assembled the aligned reads into CDR3 clonotypes, with quality filtering and error correction included. Clonotype counts and gene usage diversity were analyzed with the tcR package in R. Raw mapping reads were checked after the RNA-seq reads had been mapped by STAR aligner version 2.5.3a onto the human GRCh37 genome. To test how sequencing depth affects detected clonotypes, IR-seq fastq files were randomly downsampled with Seqtk 1.3. The public reads were quality trimmed at Q25 with fastp and then assembled into clones with MiXCR by TCRdb, keeping productive beta chains. Entries are consolidated by CDR3 protein sequence, retaining the most common genes and DNA. These V and J calls rely on TCRdb rather than the paper's analysis. This sample gives over 90,000 distinct CDR3 sequences in total; roughly 21% of them show up just once. In total, the top ten clones hold about an eighth of the sample.

Every patient had bone marrow sampled at the time of active disease. Ficoll-Hypaque density gradient centrifugation was used to isolate the bone marrow mononuclear cells. CD138-negative cells were obtained by negative selection after labeling with CD138 magnetic microbeads on a MACS separator, removing myeloma plasma cells. The purity of the isolated cells was checked by flow cytometry with CD138 antibodies on an Attune NxT. Total RNA was extracted with TRIzol reagent and quantified with a NanoDrop spectrophotometer. For each patient, paired RNA-seq and IR-seq were run on the CD138-negative bone marrow sample from that patient.

Sequencing was performed on a population of CD138-negative cells sorted from bone marrow. The cell subset or site label, as the study defines it: bone marrow mononuclear cells depleted of CD138+ plasma/myeloma cells by negative magnetic selection. This receptor was identified in a donor aged 40 or older with multiple myeloma. The chain joins TRBV6-1 to TRBJ2-1; 11 nucleotides in the junction match TRBD2. The DNA reads as follows: TGTGCCAGCACCTTAGCGGGGGGGCCTTACAATGAGCAGTTCTTC. Translated, this gives CASTLAGGPYNEQFF.